Shown below are 12 T cell receptor beta chains from a single sample sequenced in a study of CD8 T cells in ankylosing spondylitis. Via MiXCR, TCRdb re-called the 5' RACE reads, giving one row per CDR3 protein. The sample holds over 95,000 distinct CDR3 sequences, about 8.3% seen once. Sequenced: blood, either unsorted or a sorted T cell fraction (not recorded which). The receptors were sampled from a male donor with ankylosing spondylitis or in good health (not recorded which).

This clonotype was seen at least ten times. The chain joins TRBV20-1 to TRBJ2-2, with TRBD1 as a possible D gene (7 bases). Germline CDR1 and CDR2: DFQATT and SNEGSKA (reference sequence). Trimming removed 6 bases at V and 2 bases at J, with 10 bases between. The CDR3 is 13 amino acids. The CDR3 protein is CSAQGGNTGELFF. The DNA for the CDR3 is TGCAGTGCCCAGGGGGGCAACACCGGGGAGCTGTTTTTT.

The table lists this clonotype with many counts. V gene TRBV7-9 combines with J gene TRBJ2-1, with TRBD2 matching 8 bases. Losses at the gene ends were 7 bases for V and 8 bases for J; bases not matched to a gene: 1. CDR3 length: 11 amino acids. Germline CDR1 reads SEHNR; CDR2 reads FQNEAQ (reference sequence). CDR3 amino acids: CASILADEQFF. The CDR3 DNA reads as TGTGCCAGCATACTAGCGGATGAGCAGTTCTTC.

This clonotype showed up many times. V and J are TRBV7-3 and TRBJ2-5; a possible D gene is TRBD1 (5 bases). The V gene lost 0 bases and the J gene lost 1 base, with 12 bases spanning the gap. CDR1 SGHTA and CDR2 FQGTGA come from the germline V gene. The CDR3 contains 16 residues. The CDR3 here is CASSLTGRRSQETQYF. The CDR3 region has the DNA TGTGCCAGCAGCTTAACGGGGCGGAGAAGCCAAGAGACCCAGTACTTC.

This clonotype was detected many times. The V and J genes are TRBV18 and TRBJ2-7; D may correspond to TRBD1 or TRBD2 (5 bases each). Germline-derived CDR1 and CDR2 are KGHSH and LQKENI. The CDR3 contains 13 residues. V was cut by 1 base and J by 4 bases, with 8 bases left in between. The CDR3 nucleotides read TGTGCCAGCTCACCACGGGACGGTTACGAGCAGTACTTC. Protein sequence: CASSPRDGYEQYF.

This clonotype was seen many times. The CDR3 loop is CASSFLNEQFF. The CDR3 DNA reads TGTGCCAGCAGCTTCTTAAATGAGCAGTTCTTC. This chain uses TRBV5-6 with TRBJ2-1; no definite D call. Trimming pared 2 bases from V and 7 bases from J, leaving 4 bases between. Germline V gives CDR1 SGHDT, CDR2 YYEEEE. This CDR3 contains 11 residues.

This clonotype was observed at least ten times. J is TRBJ2-7 and V is TRBV5-6; no definite D call. Germline CDR1 SGHDT, CDR2 YYEEEE. V lost 4 bases and J 2 bases, leaving 13 bases between the germline ends. The CDR3 covers 14 residues. This CDR3 is CASSPYTETYEQYF. In nucleotides, the CDR3 is TGTGCCAGCAGCCCGTATACTGAAACCTACGAGCAGTACTTC.

This clonotype was counted ten times or more. The chain combines TRBV29-1 with TRBJ2-6, with D tentatively TRBD1 (5 bases). Germline-derived CDR1 and CDR2 are SQVTM and ANQGSEA. With 0 bases removed from V and 0 bases from J, the gap between germline ends came to 9 bases. The CDR3 runs 16 residues. The CDR3 DNA sequence: TGCAGCGTTGAAGATCTCAGGGACTCTGGGGCCAACGTCCTGACTTTC. Protein: CSVEDLRDSGANVLTF.

The sample holds many counts of this clonotype. This chain links TRBV7-9 with TRBJ2-1; 9 bases match TRBD2. With 2 bases clipped from V and 4 bases from J, the junction kept 6 bases outside the gene matches. Germline V gene sequence: CDR1 SEHNR, CDR2 FQNEAQ (reference sequence). The CDR3 runs 16 residues. CDR3 loop: CASSLSSSGGYNEQFF. The DNA of the CDR3 is TGTGCCAGCAGCTTATCATCGAGCGGGGGGTACAATGAGCAGTTCTTC.

This clonotype was picked up many times. The rearrangement joins TRBV6-1 to TRBJ2-3; D not certain. Trimming took 2 bases from V and 0 from J, leaving 9 bases between them. This CDR3 region has 15 residues. CDR1 and CDR2 (germline): MNHNS, SASEGT. The DNA for the CDR3 is TGTGCCAGCAGTGAAACCATCAGTAGCACAGATACGCAGTATTTT. This gives the protein CASSETISSTDTQYF.

This clonotype was recorded at least ten times. The gene calls are TRBV20-1 and TRBJ2-3; 8 nucleotides line up with TRBD2. This CDR3 has 14 amino acids. V dropped 1 base and J dropped 4; count of bases not matched to a gene: 4. The germline gives CDR1 DFQATT, CDR2 SNEGSKA (reference sequence). CDR3 bases: TGCAGTGCTAGAGTCGGGGGGGCCCCAGATACGCAGTATTTT. Its protein is CSARVGGAPDTQYF.

This clonotype was counted many times. The chain uses TRBV6-2 or TRBV6-3 and TRBJ1-2; 7 bases are a match to TRBD1. Losses at the gene ends were 6 bases for V and 0 bases for J; bases not matched to a gene: 4. Per germline, CDR1 MNHEY and CDR2 SVGEGT. This CDR3 has 14 amino acids. The CDR3 loop is CASSTGAANYGYTF. The CDR3 coding sequence is TGTGCCAGCAGCACAGGGGCGGCTAACTATGGCTACACCTTC.

This clonotype showed up many times. The CDR3 region has the DNA TGTGCCAGCAGAAAAACAGGGGCAGATACGCAGTATTTT. It codes for CASRKTGADTQYF. This rearrangement joins TRBV12-3 or TRBV12-4 to TRBJ2-3; 7 bases map to TRBD1. The CDR3 length is 13 residues. V dropped 6 bases and J dropped 4; count of bases not matched to a gene: 4.